This T cell receptor (beta chain) was sequenced in a study of OX40 agonist ivuxolimab in advanced cancers. Looking at the study overall: Patients were given ivuxolimab, an antibody that agonizes OX40 (CD134). Averaging roughly 60 years in age, with a range of about 23 to 90, the cohort was approximately 84% male. Study-wide findings and caveats: The CD4+ and CD8+ T cells in the blood had expanded clonally by week 6 at 0.1 to 3.0 mg/kg.

On this clone itself: Its antigen is unknown.

The CDR3 contains 15 residues. Trimming removed 0 bases at V and 2 bases at J, with 12 bases between. CDR1 SGHRS and CDR2 YFSETQ come from the germline V gene. The method was immunoSEQ multiplex PCR; TCRdb's version includes in-frame clones alone and lacks a portion of them. The table lists 92,000 or so clones, roughly 80% of them singletons. This TCR derives from an adult with an advanced solid tumor such as melanoma, head and neck, liver or kidney cancer. The sequencing here drew on CD4+ or CD8+ T cells sorted from blood, taken in a trial of the OX40 agonist ivuxolimab. The rearrangement links TRBV5-1 to TRBJ2-7, with a weak D call TRBD2 (5 bases). The CDR3 nucleotides read TGCGCCAGCAGCTTGGACAGCGGCTTAACCTACGAGCAGTACTTC. The encoded protein is CASSLDSGLTYEQYF.